The text below deals with one T cell receptor (beta chain). This sample also contains other DNA sequences that code for the same CDR3. Profiling relied on immunoSEQ multiplex PCR, and the TCRdb table lists in-frame clones only, not all of them. Altogether approximately 1,500,000 clones are present, approximately 98% being singletons, with the ten largest covering roughly 0.42%. This record belongs to a study of shared clonotypes between healthy human individuals. The CDR3 spans 13 residues. With 4 bases removed from V and 2 bases from J, the gap between germline ends came to 8 bases. CDR1 is KGHSH, CDR2 LQKENI, per germline.

This clonotype was sampled from a man aged 30-40 years in good health. The specimen sequenced was naive CD4+ T cells sorted from blood. Indicated subset: CD45RA+ positively selected. J is TRBJ2-5 and V is TRBV18, with D perhaps TRBD1 (6 bases). The CDR3 DNA sequence: TGTGCCAGCTCACGACAGGATCAAGAGACCCAGTACTTC. Translated, it gives CASSRQDQETQYF.